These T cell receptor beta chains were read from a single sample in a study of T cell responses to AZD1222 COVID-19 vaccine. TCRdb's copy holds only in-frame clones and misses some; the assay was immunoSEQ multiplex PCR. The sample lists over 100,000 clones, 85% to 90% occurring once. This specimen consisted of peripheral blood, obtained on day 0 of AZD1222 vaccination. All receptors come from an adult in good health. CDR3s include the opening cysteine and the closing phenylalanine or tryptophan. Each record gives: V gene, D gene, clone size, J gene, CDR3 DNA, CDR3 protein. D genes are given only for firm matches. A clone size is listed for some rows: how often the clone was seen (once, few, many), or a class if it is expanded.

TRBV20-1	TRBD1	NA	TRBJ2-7	TGCAGTGCTAGTATGGGTAAAGACAGGGGGCTTAAGATCTACGAGCAGTACTTC	CSASMGKDRGLKIYEQYF
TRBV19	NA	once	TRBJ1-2	TGTGCCAGTACTAGCAACGGACAGCGAGTCGTCTATGGCTACACCTTC	CASTSNGQRVVYGYTF
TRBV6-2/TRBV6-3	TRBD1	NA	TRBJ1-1	TGTGCCAGCAGTTATTCGTATGACAGGGACACTGAAGCTTTCTTT	CASSYSYDRDTEAFF
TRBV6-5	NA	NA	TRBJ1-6	TGTGCCAGCAGTACAAGAGATTCACCCCTCCACTTT	CASSTRDSPLHF
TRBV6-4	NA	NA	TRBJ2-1	TGTGCCAGCAGTGAGGGCACCGACTCCTACAATGAGCAGTTCTTC	CASSEGTDSYNEQFF
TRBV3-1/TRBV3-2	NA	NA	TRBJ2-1	TGTGCCAGCAGCCTCACCAGGGAGGCGACTGTCTACAATGAGCAGTTCTTC	CASSLTREATVYNEQFF
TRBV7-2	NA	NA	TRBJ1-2	TGTGCCAGCAGCTTAGTCCCAAATAACTATGGCTACACCTTC	CASSLVPNNYGYTF
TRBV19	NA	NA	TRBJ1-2	TGTGCCAGTAGTATTGGCGGATCCGCTAACTATGGCTACACCTTC	CASSIGGSANYGYTF
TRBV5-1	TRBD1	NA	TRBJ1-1	TGCGCCAGCAGCTTTGGACAGGGGCCGCTTGGGACTGAAGCTTTCTTT	CASSFGQGPLGTEAFF
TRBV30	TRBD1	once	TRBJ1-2	TGTGCCTCCAGGGACAGGGCCTATGGCTACACCTTC	CASRDRAYGYTF
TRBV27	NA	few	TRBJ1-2	TGTGCCAGCAGTTTATTGGGTATAGATGGCTACACCTTC	CASSLLGIDGYTF
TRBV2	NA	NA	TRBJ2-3	TGTGCCAGCAGTGATCACAGGGTTATCGCTACGCAGTATTTT	CASSDHRVIATQYF
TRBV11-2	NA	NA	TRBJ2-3	TGTGCCAGCAGCAAAGGAGTCGGGGCAGATACGCAGTATTTT	CASSKGVGADTQYF
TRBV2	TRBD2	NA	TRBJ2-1	TGTGCCAGCAGTGAGGGACTAGCGGGAGGCAATGAGCAGTTCTTC	CASSEGLAGGNEQFF
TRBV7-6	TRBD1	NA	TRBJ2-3	TGTGCCAGCAGCGCGCGACAGGGACGCACAGATACGCAGTATTTT	CASSARQGRTDTQYF
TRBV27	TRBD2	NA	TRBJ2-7	TGTGCCAGCAGTTTAGGTGGACTAGCTGTGAACGAGCAGTACTTC	CASSLGGLAVNEQYF
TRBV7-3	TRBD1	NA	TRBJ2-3	TGTGCCAGCAGCTGGGACAGGGTGAGGACAGATACGCAGTATTTT	CASSWDRVRTDTQYF
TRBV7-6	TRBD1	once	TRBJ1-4	TGTGCCAGCAGCTTAGTAAACAGGGGGCATATCCCCAAGGATGAAAAACTGTTTTTT	CASSLVNRGHIPKDEKLFF
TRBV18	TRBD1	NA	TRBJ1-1	TGTGCCAGCTCACCGCCGGGACAGCTGAACACTGAAGCTTTCTTT	CASSPPGQLNTEAFF
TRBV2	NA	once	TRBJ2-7	TGTGCCAGCAGCGTAAGGAGGTCGGCAGGCAGCTCCTACGAGCAGTACTTC	CASSVRRSAGSSYEQYF
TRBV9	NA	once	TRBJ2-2	TGTGCCAGCAGCGTAGGGAGGGACACCGGGGAGCTGTTTTTT	CASSVGRDTGELFF
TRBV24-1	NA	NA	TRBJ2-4	TGTGCCACCAGTGATTTGGTGGGTGGCAAAAACATTCAGTACTTC	CATSDLVGGKNIQYF
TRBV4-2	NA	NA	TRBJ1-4	TGTGCCAGCAGCCAAGATCCGGGGCCCAATGAAAAACTGTTTTTT	CASSQDPGPNEKLFF